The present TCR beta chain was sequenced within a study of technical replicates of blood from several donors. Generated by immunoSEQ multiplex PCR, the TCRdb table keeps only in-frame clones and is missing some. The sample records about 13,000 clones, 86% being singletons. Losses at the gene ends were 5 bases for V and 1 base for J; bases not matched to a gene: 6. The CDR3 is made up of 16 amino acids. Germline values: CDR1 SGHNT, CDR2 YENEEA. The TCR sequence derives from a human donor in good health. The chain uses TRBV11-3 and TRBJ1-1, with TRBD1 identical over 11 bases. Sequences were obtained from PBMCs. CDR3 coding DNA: TGTGCCAGCAGCCCGGGGACAGGGGGTGAGAACACTGAAGCTTTCTTT. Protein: CASSPGTGGENTEAFF.